A single sample is the source of the 25 T cell receptor beta chains below, sequenced in a study of early T cells in non-severe SARS-CoV-2 infection. A single record per CDR3 protein comes from TCRdb applying MiXCR to the 5' RACE reads. The sample contains roughly 52,000 distinct CDR3 sequences, under 8.5% of which appear only once. The source was whole blood, collected at baseline. Receptors were obtained from an adult who was a healthcare worker with PCR-confirmed SARS-CoV-2 infection or an uninfected control (not recorded which).

In its sample, this clonotype was seen many times. The chain combines TRBV29-1 with TRBJ2-3; D remains ambiguous. This CDR3 has 12 residues. The germline CDR1 and CDR2 sequences are SQVTM and ANQGSEA. V shed 5 bases and J shed 5 bases, with 11 bases lying between them. CDR3 amino acids: CSVQPVIDTQYF. In DNA form, the CDR3 reads TGCAGCGTTCAACCCGTGATAGATACGCAGTATTTT.

This clonotype was detected ten times or more. CDR3 DNA sequence: TGTGCCAGCAGCTTAGAGATACACGTACTCACTGAAGCTTTCTTT. As protein: CASSLEIHVLTEAFF. The chain links TRBV7-9 to TRBJ1-1; D remains unclear. Per germline, CDR1 SEHNR and CDR2 FQNEAQ (reference sequence). Trimming cost V 1 base and J 4 bases, with 13 bases left between them. The CDR3 runs to 15 residues.

This rearrangement joins TRBV20-1 to TRBJ2-7, with a tentative D call TRBD1 (6 bases). The V gene lost 5 bases and the J gene lost 4 bases, with 15 bases spanning the gap. The CDR3 consists of 13 residues. Looked up from germline, CDR1 is DFQATT and CDR2 is SNEGSKA (reference sequence). CDR3 bases: TGCAGTGCTCTAGAGACAGGAGTTTACGAGCAGTACTTC. It translates to CSALETGVYEQYF.

This clonotype showed up many times. Lacking the conserved final phenylalanine or tryptophan, this CDR3 likely reflects a read error. The chain recombines TRBV25-1 with TRBJ1-2; no definite D call. The CDR3 contains 11 residues. Germline CDR1 MGHDK, CDR2 SYGVNS. Trimming shortened V by 8 bases and J by 4 bases, and 8 bases separated the two germline ends. The CDR3: CASGEAYGYTS. CDR3 nucleotides: TGTGCCAGCGGCGAGGCCTATGGCTACACCTCC.

This clonotype was seen at least ten times. The rearrangement uses TRBV6-2 or TRBV6-3 and TRBJ1-3; weak D call: TRBD1 (5 bases). The V and J ends lost 7 bases and 7 bases respectively, with 17 bases between them. The germline V gene encodes CDR1 MNHEY and CDR2 SVGEGT. CDR3 size: 14 residues. The CDR3, as DNA: TGTGCCAGCACCCCCGCCGGGACGGCCAACACCATATATTTT. Translation gives CASTPAGTANTIYF.

This clonotype occurred many times. The rearrangement links TRBV20-1 to TRBJ1-6; possibly TRBD1 for D (5 bases). The CDR3 covers 13 residues. Germline CDR1 is DFQATT and CDR2 is SNEGSKA (reference sequence). Trimming cost V 6 bases and J 6 bases, with 12 bases left between them. The CDR3 spells CSALLGGNSPLHF. CDR3 bases: TGCAGTGCATTATTGGGGGGTAATTCACCCCTCCACTTT.

This clonotype was seen repeatedly, ten times or more. The rearrangement joins TRBV13 to TRBJ2-7; D perhaps matches TRBD1 (6 bases). The CDR3 runs to 11 residues. Trimming took off 5 bases at V and 6 bases at J, with 8 bases between the two ends. Germline assignment: CDR1 PRHDT and CDR2 FYEKMQ (reference sequence). The CDR3 spells CASSQGREQYF. The DNA of the CDR3 is TGTGCCAGCAGCCAGGGGCGCGAGCAGTACTTC.

This clonotype appeared a few times. This sequence joins TRBV18 and TRBJ1-3; D remains unclear. There are 16 residues in the CDR3. Deletions cut 2 bases from V and 0 bases from J, with 11 bases between. Germline assignment: CDR1 KGHSH and CDR2 LQKENI. The CDR3, as DNA: TGTGCCAGCTCACCATCGGCGCCAGGCTCTGGAAACACCATATATTTT. Encoded protein: CASSPSAPGSGNTIYF.

Ten or more counts support this clonotype. The V and J genes are TRBV7-2 and TRBJ1-3; D is uncertain. Trimming shortened V by 5 bases and J by 0 bases, and 14 bases separated the two germline ends. The CDR3 has 16 residues. CDR1 and CDR2 from the germline V gene are SGHTA and FQGNSA. The DNA of the CDR3 is TGTGCCAGCAGCGTAGACGGCAGATACTCTGGAAACACCATATATTTT. It is translated as CASSVDGRYSGNTIYF.

The sample holds many counts of this clonotype. This sequence joins TRBV4-2 and TRBJ2-3; no clear D. The ends were cut back, 0 bases at V and 4 bases at J, with 11 bases in the middle. Germline values: CDR1 LGHNA, CDR2 YNFKEQ. CDR3 length equals 15 residues. The CDR3 loop reads CASSQDGHEADTQYF. The CDR3 DNA follows: TGTGCCAGCAGCCAAGATGGGCATGAGGCAGATACGCAGTATTTT.

In this sample, this clonotype turned up many times. The chain carries TRBV20-1 and TRBJ2-5, with 10 bases identical to TRBD1. Germline CDR1 reads DFQATT; CDR2 reads SNEGSKA (reference sequence). The J segment lost 5 bases and the V segment lost 3 bases, leaving 6 bases of the junction unmatched. The CDR3 has 14 amino acids. As DNA, the CDR3 is TGCAGTGCTAGCACACGGACAGGGGGGGAGACCCAGTACTTC. It is translated as CSASTRTGGETQYF.

This clonotype was seen many times. The rearrangement uses TRBV6-1 and TRBJ2-3, with a tentative D call TRBD2 (6 bases). V was clipped by 7 bases and J by 3 bases, with 14 bases between them. Germline CDR1 is MNHNS and CDR2 is SASEGT. The CDR3 loop spans 14 amino acids. In DNA form, the CDR3 reads TGTGCCAGCATTCGGCCCGGAGGGACAGATACGCAGTATTTT. Its translation is CASIRPGGTDTQYF.

This clonotype was found many times. The gene calls are TRBV7-8 and TRBJ2-7; TRBD2 matches at 11 bases. The CDR3 covers 16 residues. CDR1 and CDR2 from the germline V gene are SGHVS and FQNEAQ. The trim removed 3 bases at V and 5 bases at J, leaving 9 bases unmatched. The CDR3 sequence: CASSLNVLAGENEQYF. In DNA, the CDR3 is TGTGCCAGCAGCTTGAACGTACTAGCGGGGGAAAACGAGCAGTACTTC.

This rearrangement joins TRBV6-4 to TRBJ2-1; the D is unclear. Trimming removed 0 bases at V and 4 bases at J, with 10 bases between. Germline CDR1 MRHNA, CDR2 SNTAGT. This CDR3 spans 15 amino acids. The CDR3 is CASSDSFPPYNEQFF. The CDR3 DNA reads as TGTGCCAGCAGTGACTCGTTTCCGCCTTACAATGAGCAGTTCTTC.

The table lists this clonotype with many counts. The genes are TRBV16 and TRBJ1-2; D gene uncertain. CDR1 is KGHSY, CDR2 FQNENV, per germline. The length of the CDR3 is 14 residues. V lost 5 bases and J 8 bases, leaving 18 bases between the germline ends. DNA for the CDR3: TGTGCCAGCAGCGACCAGGATCGTATGGCCGGCTACACCTTC. It yields the protein CASSDQDRMAGYTF.

In its sample, this clonotype was seen many times. The rearrangement uses TRBV5-1 and TRBJ2-1; TRBD2 aligns across 7 bases. This CDR3 comprises 16 residues. Germline V gene lookup returns CDR1 SGHRS and CDR2 YFSETQ. V was clipped by 0 bases and J by 0 bases; unmatched bases: 3. This CDR3 reads CASSLEAGYSYNEQFF. The DNA for the CDR3 is TGCGCCAGCAGCTTGGAAGCGGGGTACTCCTACAATGAGCAGTTCTTC.

There are a few counts of this clonotype. V usage is TRBV10-2 and J usage is TRBJ2-7; TRBD1 agrees at 10 bases. Germline CDR1 reads WSHSY; CDR2 reads SAAADI. The V and J ends lost 3 bases and 1 base, in that order; junction bases with no gene match: 9. The CDR3 has 17 amino acids. DNA of the CDR3: TGCGCCAGCAGTGAAAGGGTCGGGGACAGGGGTTCCTACGAGCAGTACTTC. Encoded protein: CASSERVGDRGSYEQYF.

This clonotype was counted between two and nine times. The genes are TRBV30 and TRBJ1-1; D uncertain. Trimming cost V 4 bases and J 5 bases, with 14 bases left between them. This CDR3 contains 13 residues. From germline, CDR1 is GTSNPN and CDR2 SVGIG (reference sequence). The CDR3: CAWTIPPSTEAFF. The CDR3 DNA reads as TGTGCCTGGACAATTCCTCCGTCGACTGAAGCTTTCTTT.

At least ten counts were recorded for this clonotype. The chain carries TRBV4-2 and TRBJ2-1, with 7 nucleotides matching TRBD2. Germline V gives CDR1 LGHNA, CDR2 YNFKEQ. The J segment lost 9 bases and the V segment lost 1 base, leaving 9 bases of the junction unmatched. CDR3 size: 15 residues. CDR3 in DNA: TGTGCCAGCAGCCAAGTGGACGGGGGGTGGAGTGAGCAGTTCTTC. Translating gives CASSQVDGGWSEQFF.

This clonotype was counted only a few times. J is TRBJ1-3 and V is TRBV4-3; D remains unclear. CDR3 length equals 16 residues. The germline V gene has CDR1 LGHNA and CDR2 YSLEER. V was pared by 1 base and J by 2 bases, with 12 bases between. The CDR3 loop reads CASSQAAVGPGNTIYF. Written as DNA, the CDR3 is TGCGCCAGCAGCCAAGCCGCCGTTGGGCCTGGAAACACCATATATTTT.

Concerning this clonotype: A read error may explain this, as a much larger clone is one base away. J is TRBJ2-7 and V is TRBV28; 8 bases are shared with TRBD1. The CDR3 runs to 14 residues. Looked up from germline, CDR1 is MDHEN and CDR2 is SYDVKM. In DNA form, the CDR3 reads TGTGCCAGCAGTTTATCCGGACAGGGCTACGAGCGGTACTTC. It is translated as CASSLSGQGYERYF.

The J gene is TRBJ2-5, the V gene TRBV5-5, with a possible D match to TRBD2 (6 bases). CDR1 and CDR2 from the germline V gene are SGHKS and YYEKEE (reference sequence). CDR3 length equals 15 residues. V lost 4 bases to trimming and J lost 0 bases, with 13 bases between them. CDR3: CASSPGGPNQETQYF. CDR3 sequence (DNA): TGTGCCAGCAGCCCCGGGGGACCCAACCAAGAGACCCAGTACTTC.

CDR3 DNA sequence: TGTGCCAGCAGCTTGGGACACTATAGCAATCAGCCCCAGCATTTT. Amino acids: CASSLGHYSNQPQHF. V gene TRBV5-5 combines with J gene TRBJ1-5; D gene uncertain. Looked up from germline, CDR1 is SGHKS and CDR2 is YYEKEE (reference sequence). Trimming left V 0 bases short and J 0 bases short, with 7 bases between. This CDR3 has 15 amino acids.

This clonotype was seen many times. This sequence joins TRBV4-3 and TRBJ1-1; possibly TRBD1 for D (5 bases). From germline, CDR1 is LGHNA and CDR2 YSLEER. The germline V and J ends were trimmed by 0 bases and 0 bases, with 8 bases remaining between them. The CDR3 length is 15 residues. The CDR3 DNA sequence: TGCGCCAGCAGCCAAGAGGCAGGGATGAACACTGAAGCTTTCTTT. Translation: CASSQEAGMNTEAFF.

This clonotype was counted ten times or more. The V gene is TRBV7-3, the J gene TRBJ1-2; D gene unclear. V was trimmed by 3 bases and J by 0 bases, leaving 5 bases between them. This CDR3 has 13 residues. CDR1 and CDR2 from the germline V gene are SGHTA and FQGTGA. The CDR3 sequence is CASSFDSNYGYTF. As DNA, the CDR3 is TGTGCCAGCAGCTTCGACTCTAACTATGGCTACACCTTC.